This T cell receptor (beta chain) was documented in a study of identical twins. Study-level findings and limits: Within cord blood, abundant beta clonotypes carried fewer insertions, but memory repertoires showed no such trend.

Unmatched junction bases numbered 5, after V lost 6 bases and J lost 3 bases. Looked up from germline, CDR1 is DFQATT and CDR2 is SNEGSKA (reference sequence). The CDR3 is 13 amino acids. This clonotype has at least ten counts. Its antigen is currently unknown. Template switching added a universal primer binding site, and final cDNA carried unique molecular identifiers. TCRdb ran MiXCR on the 5' RACE reads and lists one entry per CDR3 protein. The sample holds under 250,000 distinct CDR3 sequences, approximately 9% seen once. The source is a woman aged 18-29 years in good health. The sequencing input was memory (CD45RO+) T cells sorted from blood. The gene calls are TRBV20-1 and TRBJ2-1, with 7 nucleotides matching TRBD1. The CDR3 reads CSANQGDYNEQFF. CDR3 bases: TGCAGTGCCAACCAGGGGGACTACAATGAGCAGTTCTTC.